These 12 T cell receptor beta chains were sequenced from one sample in a study of blood T cells in healthy people across ages. A second PCR of 7 to 11 cycles used a sample-barcoded 5' primer and a J-beta primer mix. TCRdb re-called the 5' RACE reads with MiXCR, one entry per CDR3 protein. This repertoire shows roughly 1,300,000 distinct CDR3 sequences, 55% to 75% found once; its top ten account for over 5%. The sequenced material came from blood. These receptor sequences come from a man aged 18 to 29 in good health.

CDR3 bases: TGCGCCAGCAGCCAAGTCCACTGGGGTTCACAGCCCCAGCATTTT. Translating it yields CASSQVHWGSQPQHF. V and J are TRBV4-1 and TRBJ1-5; D uncertain. Germline V CDR1 and CDR2: MGHRA, YSYEKL. Trimming cost V 1 base and J 7 bases, with 14 bases left between them. CDR3 length equals 15 residues.

This clonotype was observed a few times. V gene TRBV24-1 combines with J gene TRBJ2-1; 8 bases are shared with TRBD1. CDR1 and CDR2 from the germline V gene are KGHDR and SFDVKD. Losses at the gene ends were 4 bases for V and 5 bases for J; bases not matched to a gene: 6. This CDR3 contains 15 residues. The CDR3 DNA sequence: TGTGCCACCAGTGACCCTACGACAGGGGACAATGAGCAGTTCTTC. The encoded protein is CATSDPTTGDNEQFF.

This sequence joins TRBV20-1 and TRBJ1-5, with unresolved D. CDR1 and CDR2 from the germline V gene are DFQATT and SNEGSKA (reference sequence). Trimming took 3 bases from V and 3 from J, leaving 9 bases between them. This CDR3 is 13 amino acids long. The CDR3 protein is CSASAGYNQPQHF. The CDR3 bases are TGCAGTGCTAGTGCGGGGTACAATCAGCCCCAGCATTTT.

V and J are TRBV29-1 and TRBJ1-1; a possible D gene is TRBD1 (5 bases). Germline V gene lookup returns CDR1 SQVTM and CDR2 ANQGSEA. There are 14 residues in the CDR3. With 0 bases removed from V and 9 bases from J, the gap between germline ends came to 17 bases. CDR3 loop: CSVEEGGGTTKAFF. The CDR3 DNA reads as TGCAGCGTTGAAGAGGGCGGGGGAACAACGAAAGCTTTCTTT.

The V and J genes are TRBV7-8 and TRBJ2-7; possible D gene TRBD1, 6 bases. Germline V gene sequence: CDR1 SGHVS, CDR2 FQNEAQ. This CDR3 is 14 amino acids long. V was cut by 0 bases and J by 3 bases, with 9 bases left in between. The CDR3 is CASSLAGHDYEQYF. CDR3 DNA sequence: TGTGCCAGCAGCTTAGCGGGACACGACTACGAGCAGTACTTC.

Comment on this clonotype: Sequence at one end of the junction differs from germline and may be a read error. This chain connects TRBV7-7 to TRBJ2-5; TRBD1 matches 8 bases. CDR3 length: 14 residues. The V gene's germline CDR1 is SSHAT and CDR2 FNYEAQ (reference sequence). CDR3 sequence (DNA): TGTGCTAGCAGCCGGGACAGGTTTTCTGAGACCCAGTACTTC. It translates to CASSRDRFSETQYF. Filled out from reference TRBV7-7 and TRBJ2-5, the complete variable domain reads GAGVSQSPRYKVTKRGQDVTLRCDPISSHATLYWYQQALGQGPEFLTYFNYEAQPDKSGLPSDRFSAERPEGSISTLTIQRTEQRDSAMYRCASSRDRFSETQYFGPGTRLLVL.

The chain joins TRBV5-1 to TRBJ1-5, with D uncertain. Germline V lookup: CDR1 SGHRS, CDR2 YFSETQ. The V gene lost 3 bases and the J gene lost 1 base, with 11 bases spanning the gap. The CDR3 has 15 amino acids. The chain's CDR3 is CASSYDGTSNQPQHF. CDR3 coding DNA: TGCGCCAGCAGCTACGACGGTACCAGCAATCAGCCCCAGCATTTT.

V is TRBV28 and J is TRBJ2-7, with a tentative D call TRBD2 (6 bases). V lost 5 bases and J lost 5, with 16 bases in between. This CDR3 spans 14 amino acids. Germline CDR1 MDHEN, CDR2 SYDVKM. CDR3 amino acids: CASSLRGFTDEQYF. The CDR3 DNA reads as TGTGCCAGCAGTCTTCGGGGGTTTACCGACGAGCAGTACTTC.

This chain connects TRBV29-1 to TRBJ2-3; 16 nucleotides line up with TRBD2. The CDR3 spans 19 residues. Germline CDR1 is SQVTM and CDR2 is ANQGSEA. Losses at the gene ends were 8 bases for V and 6 bases for J; bases not matched to a gene: 20. The DNA of the CDR3 is TGCAGCTTCCCTTCGTCTCGGGGACTAGCGGGGGGGCCCGGGGATACGCAGTATTTT. This codes for CSFPSSRGLAGGPGDTQYF.

The gene calls are TRBV25-1 and TRBJ1-4, with D uncertain. V lost 2 bases and J lost 4, with 11 bases in between. The CDR3 contains 15 residues. Germline lookup yields CDR1 MGHDK and CDR2 SYGVNS. The CDR3 DNA follows: TGTGCCAGCAGTGAAATGGTCACCGATAATGAAAAACTGTTTTTT. It encodes CASSEMVTDNEKLFF.

V and J are TRBV12-5 and TRBJ2-3, with 8 bases lining up with TRBD2. The ends lost 7 bases at V and 3 bases at J; junction bases unmatched: 6. The CDR3 length is 14 residues. CDR1 and CDR2 from the germline V gene are LGHNT and FRNRAP. CDR3 nucleotides: TGTGCTAGTGCCCTTAGCGGGACAACAGATACGCAGTATTTT. Translation: CASALSGTTDTQYF. The variable domain in full, completed from reference TRBV12-5 and TRBJ2-3, reads DARVTQTPRHKVTEMGQEVTMRCQPILGHNTVFWYRQTMMQGLELLAYFRNRAPLDDSGMPKDRFSAEMPDATLATLKIQPSEPRDSAVYFCASALSGTTDTQYFGPGTRLTVL.

This clonotype occurred a few times. The chain has TRBV2 and TRBJ2-2; 7 nucleotides agree with TRBD2. V shed 6 bases, J shed 6 bases, and the junction held 13 bases outside the gene matches. The CDR3 runs 16 residues. The germline V gene encodes CDR1 SNHLY and CDR2 FYNNEI. As DNA, the CDR3 is TGTGCCAGCAGATATCCGGGACTAAAGGGCTCCGGGGAGCTGTTTTTT. Its translation is CASRYPGLKGSGELFF.